Sequencing of this TCR beta chain was carried out in a study of T-cell memory formation after mild COVID-19. In this sample, this clonotype turned up a few times. Its antigen is undetermined. Study results and limitations: In second-wave clones peaking day 37, SARS-CoV-2 specificity remained unconfirmed. Cross-reactive memory seemingly joined, as some responding clones were found in pre-infection memory. Shrinking CD4+ clones resided mostly in CM and EM, and CD8+ ones in EMRA.

The CDR3 is 14 residues long. V lost 5 bases and J 3 bases, leaving 11 bases between the germline ends. Germline loops: CDR1 SGHTA, CDR2 FQGNSA. MiXCR, applied by TCRdb to the 5' RACE reads, yields one record per CDR3 protein. The table records fewer than 60,000 distinct CDR3 sequences, 9% to 15% of them present only once. V is TRBV7-2 and J is TRBJ1-3, with a tentative D call TRBD1 (5 bases). The clonotype was recovered from a man aged 18 to 29 who had mild COVID-19 (a few samples of this study predate the infection). Cell type and time point are not known. Source material: PBMCs or a T cell subset sorted from them (not recorded which). In DNA form, the CDR3 reads TGTGCCAGCAGCCTGGGGGGGTTTGGAAACACCATATATTTT. It encodes CASSLGGFGNTIYF.